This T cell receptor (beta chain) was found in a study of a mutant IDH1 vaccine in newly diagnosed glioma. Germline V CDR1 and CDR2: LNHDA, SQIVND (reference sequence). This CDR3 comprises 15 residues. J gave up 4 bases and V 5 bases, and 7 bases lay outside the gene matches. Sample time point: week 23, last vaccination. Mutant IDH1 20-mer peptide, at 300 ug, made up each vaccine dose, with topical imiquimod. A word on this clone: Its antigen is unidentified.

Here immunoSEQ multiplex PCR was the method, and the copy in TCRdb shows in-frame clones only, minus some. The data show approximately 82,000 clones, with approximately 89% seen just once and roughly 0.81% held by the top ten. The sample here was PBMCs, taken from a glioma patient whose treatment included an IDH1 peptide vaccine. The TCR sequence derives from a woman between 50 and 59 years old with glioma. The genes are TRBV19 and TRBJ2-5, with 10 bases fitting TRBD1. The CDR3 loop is CASSSSGTGVETQYF. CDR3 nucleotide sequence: TGTGCCAGTAGTTCCTCCGGGACAGGGGTAGAGACCCAGTACTTC.